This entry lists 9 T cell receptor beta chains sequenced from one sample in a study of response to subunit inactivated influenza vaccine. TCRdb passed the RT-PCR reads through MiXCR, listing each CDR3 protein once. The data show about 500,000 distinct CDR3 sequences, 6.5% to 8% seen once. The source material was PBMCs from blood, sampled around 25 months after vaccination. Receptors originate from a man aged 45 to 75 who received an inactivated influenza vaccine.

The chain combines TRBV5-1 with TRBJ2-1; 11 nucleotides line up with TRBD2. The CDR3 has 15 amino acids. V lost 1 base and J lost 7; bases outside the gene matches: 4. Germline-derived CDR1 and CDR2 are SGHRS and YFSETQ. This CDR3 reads CASSLRTSGWNEQFF. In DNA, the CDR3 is TGCGCCAGCAGCTTGAGGACTAGCGGGTGGAATGAGCAGTTCTTC.

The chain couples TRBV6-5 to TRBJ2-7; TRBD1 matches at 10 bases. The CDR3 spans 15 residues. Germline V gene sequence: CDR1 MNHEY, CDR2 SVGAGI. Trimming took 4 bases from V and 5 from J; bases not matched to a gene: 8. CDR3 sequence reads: CASSFGGTGDNEQYF. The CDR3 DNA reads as TGTGCCAGCAGTTTCGGAGGGACAGGGGACAACGAGCAGTACTTC.

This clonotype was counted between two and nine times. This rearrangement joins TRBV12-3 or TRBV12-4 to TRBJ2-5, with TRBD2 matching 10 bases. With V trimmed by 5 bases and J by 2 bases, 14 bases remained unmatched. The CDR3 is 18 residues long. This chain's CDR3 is CASSLRVLLAGPQETQYF. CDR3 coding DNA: TGTGCCAGCAGTCTCAGAGTGCTACTAGCGGGACCTCAAGAGACCCAGTACTTC.

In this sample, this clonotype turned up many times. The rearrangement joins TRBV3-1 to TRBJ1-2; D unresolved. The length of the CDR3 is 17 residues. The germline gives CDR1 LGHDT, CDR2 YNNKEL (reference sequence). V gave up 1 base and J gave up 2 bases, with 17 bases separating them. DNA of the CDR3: TGTGCCAGCAGCCAAGGTTCTGGCAGTTGGAGGAACTATGGCTACACCTTC. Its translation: CASSQGSGSWRNYGYTF.

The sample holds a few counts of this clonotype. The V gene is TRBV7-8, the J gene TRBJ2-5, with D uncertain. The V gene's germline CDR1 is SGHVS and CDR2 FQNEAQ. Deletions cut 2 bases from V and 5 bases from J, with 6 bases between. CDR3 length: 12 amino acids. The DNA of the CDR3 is TGTGCCAGCAGCTTAAATGATGAGACCCAGTACTTC. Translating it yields CASSLNDETQYF.

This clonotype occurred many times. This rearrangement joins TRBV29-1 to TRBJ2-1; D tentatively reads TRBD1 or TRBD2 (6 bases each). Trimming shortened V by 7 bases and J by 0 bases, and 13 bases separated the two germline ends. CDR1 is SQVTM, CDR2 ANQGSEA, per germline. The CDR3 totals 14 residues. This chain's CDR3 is CSAQGRLSYNEQFF. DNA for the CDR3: TGCAGCGCGCAGGGGAGGCTCTCCTACAATGAGCAGTTCTTC.

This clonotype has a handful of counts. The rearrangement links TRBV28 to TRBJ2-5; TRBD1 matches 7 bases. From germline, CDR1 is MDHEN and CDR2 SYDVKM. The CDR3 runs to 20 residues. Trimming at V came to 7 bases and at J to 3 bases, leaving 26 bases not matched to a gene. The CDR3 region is CASKNPTGTVGRDSEETQYF. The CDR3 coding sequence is TGTGCCAGCAAAAACCCTACAGGGACAGTTGGAAGGGATTCGGAAGAGACCCAGTACTTC.

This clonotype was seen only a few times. The CDR3 is CASSRAGGEADTQYF. For the CDR3, the DNA is TGTGCCAGCAGTCGAGCGGGGGGAGAGGCAGATACGCAGTATTTT. The rearrangement links TRBV6-2 or TRBV6-3 to TRBJ2-3; 9 bases match TRBD2. The CDR3 loop spans 15 amino acids. Losses at the gene ends were 5 bases for V and 4 bases for J; bases not matched to a gene: 7. The germline CDR1 and CDR2 sequences are MNHEY and SVGEGT.

DNA for the CDR3: TGCAGTGGGGGGTGGGAGACTGAAGCTTTCTTT. Translation: CSGGWETEAFF. The chain has TRBV29-1 and TRBJ1-1; maybe TRBD1 (5 bases). Germline V gene data show CDR1 as SQVTM and CDR2 as ANQGSEA. There are 11 residues in the CDR3.